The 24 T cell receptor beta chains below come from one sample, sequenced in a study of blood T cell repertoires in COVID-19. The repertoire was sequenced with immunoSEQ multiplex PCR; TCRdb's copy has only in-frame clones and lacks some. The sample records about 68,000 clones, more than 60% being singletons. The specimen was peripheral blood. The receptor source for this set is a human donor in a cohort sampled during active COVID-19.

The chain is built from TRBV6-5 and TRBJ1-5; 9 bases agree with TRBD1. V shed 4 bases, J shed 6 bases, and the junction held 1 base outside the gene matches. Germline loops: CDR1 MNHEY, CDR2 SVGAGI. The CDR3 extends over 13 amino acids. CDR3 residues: CASSWTGVQPQHF. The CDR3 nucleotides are TGTGCCAGCAGTTGGACAGGGGTTCAGCCCCAGCATTTT.

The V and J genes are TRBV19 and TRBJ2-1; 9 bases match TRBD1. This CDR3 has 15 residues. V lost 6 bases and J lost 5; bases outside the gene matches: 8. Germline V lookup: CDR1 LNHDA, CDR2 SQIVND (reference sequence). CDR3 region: CASRPTGGGHNEQFF. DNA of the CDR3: TGTGCCAGTAGACCAACAGGGGGCGGGCACAATGAGCAGTTCTTC.

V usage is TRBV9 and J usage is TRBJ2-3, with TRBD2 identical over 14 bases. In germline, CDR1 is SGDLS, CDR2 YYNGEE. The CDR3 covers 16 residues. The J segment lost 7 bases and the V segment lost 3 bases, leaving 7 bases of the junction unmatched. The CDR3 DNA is TGTGCCAGCAGCGAGGGACTAGCGGGAGCCCCACATACGCAGTATTTT. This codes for CASSEGLAGAPHTQYF.

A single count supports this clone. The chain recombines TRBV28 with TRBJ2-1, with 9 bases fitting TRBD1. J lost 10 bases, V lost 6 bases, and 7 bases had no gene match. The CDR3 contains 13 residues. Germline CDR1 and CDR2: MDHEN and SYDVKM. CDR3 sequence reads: CASSGTGLREQFF. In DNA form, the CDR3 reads TGTGCCAGCAGCGGGACAGGGCTGCGGGAGCAGTTCTTC.

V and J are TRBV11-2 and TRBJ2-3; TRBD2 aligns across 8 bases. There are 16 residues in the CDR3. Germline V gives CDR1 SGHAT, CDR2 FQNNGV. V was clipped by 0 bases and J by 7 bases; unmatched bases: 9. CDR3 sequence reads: CASSLERSGRRNTQYF. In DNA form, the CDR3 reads TGTGCCAGCAGCTTAGAGCGGAGCGGGAGACGAAATACGCAGTATTTT.

CDR3 DNA: TGCGCCAGCAGCCCGGGACAGGCCCATGGCTACACCTTC. This encodes CASSPGQAHGYTF. This chain joins TRBV5-1 and TRBJ1-2, with 8 bases identical to TRBD1. This CDR3 contains 13 residues. V gave up 4 bases and J gave up 6 bases; unmatched junction bases: 5. CDR1 is SGHRS and CDR2 is YFSETQ in the germline V gene.

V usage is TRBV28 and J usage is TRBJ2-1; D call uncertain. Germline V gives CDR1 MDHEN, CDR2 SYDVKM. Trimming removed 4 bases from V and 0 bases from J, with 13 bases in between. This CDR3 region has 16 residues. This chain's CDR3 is CASSSPTPGSYNEQFF. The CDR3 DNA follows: TGTGCCAGCAGTTCACCAACACCTGGCTCCTACAATGAGCAGTTCTTC.

The CDR3: CASSDRAGANVLTF. The CDR3 nucleotides read TGTGCCAGCTCGGACAGGGCTGGGGCCAACGTCCTGACTTTC. This chain uses TRBV18 with TRBJ2-6, with 8 bases identical to TRBD1. Germline assignment: CDR1 KGHSH and CDR2 LQKENI. The CDR3 consists of 14 residues. V gave up 6 bases and J gave up 2 bases; unmatched junction bases: 0.

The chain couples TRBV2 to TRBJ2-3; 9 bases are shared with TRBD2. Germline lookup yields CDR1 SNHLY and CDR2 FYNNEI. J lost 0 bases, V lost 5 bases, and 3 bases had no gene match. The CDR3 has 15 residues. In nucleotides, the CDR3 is TGTGCCAGCAGTACGACTAGCGGCAGCACAGATACGCAGTATTTT. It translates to CASSTTSGSTDTQYF.

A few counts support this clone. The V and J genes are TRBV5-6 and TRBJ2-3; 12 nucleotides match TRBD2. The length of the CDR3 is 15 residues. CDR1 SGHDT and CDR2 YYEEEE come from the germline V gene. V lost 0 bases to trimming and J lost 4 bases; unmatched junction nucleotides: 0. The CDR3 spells CASSLGLAGADTQYF. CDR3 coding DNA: TGTGCCAGCAGCTTGGGACTAGCGGGAGCAGATACGCAGTATTTT.

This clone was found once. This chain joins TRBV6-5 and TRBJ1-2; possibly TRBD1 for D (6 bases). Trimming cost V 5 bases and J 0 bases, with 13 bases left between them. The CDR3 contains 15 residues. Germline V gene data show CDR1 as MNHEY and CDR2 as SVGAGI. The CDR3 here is CASSLRQASNYGYTF. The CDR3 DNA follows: TGTGCCAGCAGTCTACGACAGGCTTCTAACTATGGCTACACCTTC.

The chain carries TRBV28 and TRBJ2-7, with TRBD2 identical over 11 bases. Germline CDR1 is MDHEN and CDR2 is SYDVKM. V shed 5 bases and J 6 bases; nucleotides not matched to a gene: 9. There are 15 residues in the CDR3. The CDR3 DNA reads TGTGCCAGCAGTGTTAGCGGGAGGGCCGTCCGCGAGCAGTACTTC. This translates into CASSVSGRAVREQYF.

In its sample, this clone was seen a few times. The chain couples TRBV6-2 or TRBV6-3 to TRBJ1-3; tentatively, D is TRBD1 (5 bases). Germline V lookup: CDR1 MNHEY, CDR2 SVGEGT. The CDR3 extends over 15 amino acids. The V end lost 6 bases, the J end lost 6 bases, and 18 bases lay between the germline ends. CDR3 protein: CASSKRRDGANTIYF. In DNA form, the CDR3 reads TGTGCCAGCAGCAAACGGCGGGACGGAGCAAACACCATATATTTT.

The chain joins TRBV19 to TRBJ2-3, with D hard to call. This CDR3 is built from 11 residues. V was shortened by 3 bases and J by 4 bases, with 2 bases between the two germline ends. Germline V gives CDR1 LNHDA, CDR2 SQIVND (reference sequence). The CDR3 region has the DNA TGTGCCAGTAGTATCGCAGATACGCAGTATTTT. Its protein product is CASSIADTQYF.

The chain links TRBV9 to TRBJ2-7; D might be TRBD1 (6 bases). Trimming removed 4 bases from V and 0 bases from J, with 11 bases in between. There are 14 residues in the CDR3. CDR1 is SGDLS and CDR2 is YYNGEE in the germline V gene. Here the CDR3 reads CASSSGQYSYEQYF. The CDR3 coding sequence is TGTGCCAGCAGCTCTGGACAGTACTCCTACGAGCAGTACTTC. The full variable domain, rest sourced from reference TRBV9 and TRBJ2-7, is DSGVTQTPKHLITATGQRVTLRCSPRSGDLSVYWYQQSLDQGLQFLIQYYNGEERAKGNILERFSAQQFPDLHSELNLSSLELGDSALYFCASSSGQYSYEQYFGPGTRLTVT.

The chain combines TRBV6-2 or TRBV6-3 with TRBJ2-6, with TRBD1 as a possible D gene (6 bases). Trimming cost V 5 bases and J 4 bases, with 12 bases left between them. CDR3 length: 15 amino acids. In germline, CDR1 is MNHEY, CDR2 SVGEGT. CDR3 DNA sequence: TGTGCCAGCAGTCACAGGGAGCTAGGGGCCAACGTCCTGACTTTC. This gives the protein CASSHRELGANVLTF.

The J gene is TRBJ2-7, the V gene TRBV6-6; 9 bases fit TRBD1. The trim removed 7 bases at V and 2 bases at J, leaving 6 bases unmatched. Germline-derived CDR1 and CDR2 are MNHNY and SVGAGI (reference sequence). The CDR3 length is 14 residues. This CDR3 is CASKRTGEAYEQYF. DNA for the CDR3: TGTGCCAGCAAACGGACAGGGGAGGCCTACGAGCAGTACTTC.

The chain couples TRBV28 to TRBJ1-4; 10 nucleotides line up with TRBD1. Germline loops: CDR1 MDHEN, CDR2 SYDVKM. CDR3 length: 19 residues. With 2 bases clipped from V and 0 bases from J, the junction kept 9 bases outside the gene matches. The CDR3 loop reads CASSLIPPGTGATNEKLFF. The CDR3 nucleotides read TGTGCCAGCAGTTTAATCCCCCCCGGGACAGGGGCAACTAATGAAAAACTGTTTTTT.

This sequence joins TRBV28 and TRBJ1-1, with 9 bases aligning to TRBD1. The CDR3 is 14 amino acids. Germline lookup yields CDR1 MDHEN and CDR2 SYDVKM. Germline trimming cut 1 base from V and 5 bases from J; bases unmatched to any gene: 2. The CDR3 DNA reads TGTGCCAGCAGTTTATCACAGGGGGCTACTGAAGCTTTCTTT. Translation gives CASSLSQGATEAFF.

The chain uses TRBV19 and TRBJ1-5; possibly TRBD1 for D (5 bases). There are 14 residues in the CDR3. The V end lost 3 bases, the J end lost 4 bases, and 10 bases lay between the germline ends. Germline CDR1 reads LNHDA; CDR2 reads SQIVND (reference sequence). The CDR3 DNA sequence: TGTGCCAGTAGTATCGACAGACCAAATCAGCCCCAGCATTTT. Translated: CASSIDRPNQPQHF.

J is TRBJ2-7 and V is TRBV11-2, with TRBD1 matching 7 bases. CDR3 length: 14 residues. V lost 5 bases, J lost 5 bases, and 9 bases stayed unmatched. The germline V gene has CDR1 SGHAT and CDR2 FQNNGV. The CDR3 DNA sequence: TGTGCCAGCAGCCAAACGGGACAGTCCAACGAGCAGTACTTC. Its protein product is CASSQTGQSNEQYF.

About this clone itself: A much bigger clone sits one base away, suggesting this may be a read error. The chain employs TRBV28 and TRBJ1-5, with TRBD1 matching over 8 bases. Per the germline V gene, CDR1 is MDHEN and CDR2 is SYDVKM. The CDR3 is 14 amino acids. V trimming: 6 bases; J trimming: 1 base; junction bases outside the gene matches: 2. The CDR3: CASSRDRSNQPQHF. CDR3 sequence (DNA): TGTGCCAGCAGCCGGGACAGGAGCAATCAGCCCCAGCATTTT.

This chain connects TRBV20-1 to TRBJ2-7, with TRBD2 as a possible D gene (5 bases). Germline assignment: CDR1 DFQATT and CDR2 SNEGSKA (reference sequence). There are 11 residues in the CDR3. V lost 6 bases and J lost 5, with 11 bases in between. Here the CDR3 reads CSAWRGNEQYF. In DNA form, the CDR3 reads TGCAGTGCCTGGAGAGGGAACGAGCAGTACTTC.

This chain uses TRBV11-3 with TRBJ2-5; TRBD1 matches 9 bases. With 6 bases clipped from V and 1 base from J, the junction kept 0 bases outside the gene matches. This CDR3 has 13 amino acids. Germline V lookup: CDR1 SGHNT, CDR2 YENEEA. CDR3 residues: CASRGQGQETQYF. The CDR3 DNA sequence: TGTGCCAGCAGGGGACAGGGCCAAGAGACCCAGTACTTC.